This T cell receptor (beta chain) comes out of a study of long-term antiretroviral therapy in people with HIV. Study-wide findings and caveats: Repertoires looked antigen-experienced, with only a slight naive shift after ART.

This clone ranks as medium-sized. No antigen is known for it. A v3.0 immunoSEQ assay was performed at survey level. Sequencing was designed to cover 40,000-50,000 T-cell genomes in each sample. Here immunoSEQ multiplex PCR was the method, and the copy in TCRdb shows in-frame clones only, minus some. This table has under 30,000 clones, under 85% appearing once. Sequenced material: unsorted PBMCs, taken 2.1 years after starting antiretroviral therapy. The origin of this receptor is a man aged 25 to 40 with HIV.

CDR3 residues: CASSHPLGTTYEQYF. In nucleotides, the CDR3 is TGTGCCAGCAGCCACCCTCTGGGCACCACCTACGAGCAGTACTTC. V and J are TRBV7-8 and TRBJ2-7; D is uncertain. This CDR3 has 15 residues. The V gene's germline CDR1 is SGHVS and CDR2 FQNEAQ. Between the trimmed V and J ends, which lost 5 bases and 2 bases, there was a span of 16 bases.